The 2 T cell receptor beta chains below come from one sample, sequenced in a study of blood T cell repertoires in COVID-19. TCRdb keeps only in-frame clones here, not all; method: immunoSEQ multiplex PCR. Of approximately 100,000 clones in the sample, about 81% were seen once. Sequencing input: peripheral blood. The receptors originated from a woman aged 55-69 years with acute or convalescent COVID-19.

The V and J genes are TRBV7-2 and TRBJ1-1; D is unresolved. The germline V gene has CDR1 SGHTA and CDR2 FQGNSA. The CDR3 totals 15 residues. V dropped 0 bases and J dropped 4 bases, with 12 bases sitting between them. The CDR3 here is CASSLAPGIGTEAFF. The CDR3 DNA follows: TGTGCCAGCAGCTTAGCGCCGGGGATTGGCACTGAAGCTTTCTTT.

The gene calls are TRBV6-5 and TRBJ1-1; D is undetermined. This CDR3 spans 15 amino acids. Germline loops: CDR1 MNHEY, CDR2 SVGAGI. The V gene lost 0 bases and the J gene lost 5 bases, with 13 bases spanning the gap. DNA of the CDR3: TGTGCCAGCAGTTACTCGGGAGGGTTAGGTACTGAAGCTTTCTTT. As protein: CASSYSGGLGTEAFF.